The 21 T cell receptor beta chains below were found in one sample sequenced in a study of OX40 agonist ivuxolimab in advanced cancers. Libraries were prepared by immunoSEQ multiplex PCR; TCRdb keeps only in-frame clonotypes and omits some of them. The sample consists of approximately 46,000 clones, roughly 86% of them appearing once. Sequenced material: CD4+ or CD8+ T cells sorted from blood, taken in a trial of the OX40 agonist ivuxolimab. The source of these receptors is an adult with an advanced solid tumor such as melanoma, head and neck, liver or kidney cancer.

CDR3 nucleotides: TGTGCCAGCAGCCCTTGGCTTATGAACACTGAAGCTTTCTTT. It codes for CASSPWLMNTEAFF. The chain joins TRBV7-2 to TRBJ1-1; no definite D call. Deletions cut 5 bases from V and 0 bases from J, with 10 bases between. Germline lookup yields CDR1 SGHTA and CDR2 FQGNSA. This CDR3 is 14 amino acids long.

This chain uses TRBV5-1 with TRBJ1-1; D remains unclear. The length of the CDR3 is 14 residues. With 4 bases removed from V and 1 base from J, the gap between germline ends came to 11 bases. From germline, CDR1 is SGHRS and CDR2 YFSETQ. The CDR3: CASSHSRGNTEAFF. The CDR3 DNA is TGCGCCAGCAGCCATTCGAGAGGGAACACTGAAGCTTTCTTT.

This chain connects TRBV11-2 to TRBJ2-7; D gene ambiguous. The germline V gene has CDR1 SGHAT and CDR2 FQNNGV. The CDR3 is made up of 11 amino acids. V was trimmed by 5 bases and J by 3 bases, leaving 5 bases between them. In DNA, the CDR3 is TGTGCCAGCAGCCTTAACTACGAGCAGTACGTC. Translation gives CASSLNYEQYV.

The genes are TRBV29-1 and TRBJ1-3; 12 bases map to TRBD1. The CDR3 runs to 15 residues. V shed 7 bases, J shed 4 bases, and the junction held 8 bases outside the gene matches. Germline V CDR1 and CDR2: SQVTM, ANQGSEA. CDR3 nucleotide sequence: TGCAGCGCTGGGACAGGGGGCTTCTCCGGAAACACCATATATTTT. Residues: CSAGTGGFSGNTIYF. The whole variable domain, remainder taken from reference TRBV29-1 and TRBJ1-3, is SAVISQKPSRDICQRGTSLTIQCQVDSQVTMMFWYRQQPGQSLTLIATANQGSEATYESGFVIDKFPISRPNLTFSTLTVSNMSPEDSSIYLCSAGTGGFSGNTIYFGEGSWLTVV.

This clone was counted once. This chain uses TRBV9 with TRBJ2-2; TRBD1 aligns across 7 bases. The CDR3 is made up of 16 amino acids. Germline-derived CDR1 and CDR2 are SGDLS and YYNGEE. Germline trimming cut 1 base from V and 8 bases from J; bases unmatched to any gene: 11. The CDR3 loop is CASSVWREGARGELFF. DNA for the CDR3: TGTGCCAGCAGCGTATGGAGAGAGGGGGCGCGTGGGGAGCTGTTTTTT.

The rearrangement uses TRBV5-4 and TRBJ2-1; D may be TRBD2 (5 bases). CDR3 length equals 16 residues. V lost 4 bases to trimming and J lost 4 bases, with 18 bases between them. Germline CDR1 is SGHNT and CDR2 is YYREEE (reference sequence). CDR3 loop: CASSQELRTSYNEQFF. In DNA, the CDR3 is TGTGCCAGCAGCCAAGAATTAAGGACTTCGTACAATGAGCAGTTCTTC. The complete variable domain, with remaining parts taken from reference TRBV5-4 and TRBJ2-1, reads ETGVTQSPTHLIKTRGQQVTLRCSSQSGHNTVSWYQQALGQGPQFIFQYYREEENGRGNFPPRFSGLQFPNYSSELNVNALELDDSALYLCASSQELRTSYNEQFFGPGTRLTVL.

The rearrangement joins TRBV11-3 to TRBJ2-2, with a weak D call TRBD2 (6 bases). This CDR3 has 18 amino acids. CDR1 and CDR2 from the germline V gene are SGHNT and YENEEA. V lost 2 bases, J lost 0 bases, and 16 bases lay in between. The CDR3 sequence: CASSLRGIGHPNTGELFF. CDR3 DNA sequence: TGTGCCAGCAGCTTACGGGGGATTGGACACCCGAACACCGGGGAGCTGTTTTTT.

The rearrangement joins TRBV7-9 to TRBJ1-3; D uncertain. This CDR3 spans 17 amino acids. V was cut by 7 bases and J by 0 bases, with 19 bases left in between. CDR1 is SEHNR and CDR2 is FQNEAQ in the germline V gene (reference sequence). The CDR3 reads CASTHGGRFHSGNTIYF. The CDR3 nucleotides read TGTGCCAGCACCCACGGAGGTCGTTTCCACTCTGGAAACACCATATATTTT.

The chain employs TRBV4-1 and TRBJ2-7; no clear D gene. The CDR3 is 13 residues long. Germline lookup yields CDR1 MGHRA and CDR2 YSYEKL. The V end was cut by 3 bases, the J end by 7 bases, with 13 bases between. In DNA form, the CDR3 reads TGCGCCAGCAGCCATGCCACGGGTAGGGAGCAGTACGTC. Encoded protein: CASSHATGREQYV.

V usage is TRBV7-9 and J usage is TRBJ1-2, with D possibly TRBD1 on 5 matching bases. Germline V lookup: CDR1 SEHNR, CDR2 FQNEAQ (reference sequence). This CDR3 spans 13 amino acids. Trimming stripped 3 bases from V and 6 bases from J, with 11 bases between. CDR3 sequence reads: CASSFPPQDGYTF. The CDR3 DNA follows: TGTGCCAGCAGCTTTCCCCCACAGGATGGCTACACCTTC.

The sample holds one count of this clone. The chain employs TRBV14 and TRBJ1-1; 12 nucleotides line up with TRBD1. The CDR3 contains 20 residues. The J segment lost 7 bases and the V segment lost 0 bases, leaving 18 bases of the junction unmatched. Germline CDR1 is SGHDN and CDR2 is FVKESK. The CDR3 DNA is TGTGCCAGCAGCCAAGACACCCAGATTCTCCCGGGACAGGGGGCCGGTGAAGCTTTCTTT. Translating gives CASSQDTQILPGQGAGEAFF.

V and J are TRBV14 and TRBJ2-1; D perhaps matches TRBD1 (6 bases). V was shortened by 3 bases and J by 3 bases, with 15 bases between the two germline ends. This CDR3 has 16 residues. The germline V gene encodes CDR1 SGHDN and CDR2 FVKESK. As DNA, the CDR3 is TGTGCCAGCAGCCACCCGCTCGGGACATACTACAATGAGCAGTTCTTC. Protein product: CASSHPLGTYYNEQFF.

In its sample, this clone ranks as medium-sized. The V call is TRBV7-2, the J call TRBJ2-1; 10 bases line up with TRBD2. Germline loops: CDR1 SGHTA, CDR2 FQGNSA. The junction had 7 bases not matched to a gene; V was cut back by 4 bases and J by 7 bases. The CDR3 is made up of 15 amino acids. The CDR3 spells CASSWTAGGRNEQFF. In DNA, the CDR3 is TGTGCCAGCAGCTGGACAGCGGGGGGGCGAAATGAGCAGTTCTTC. The variable domain in full, completed from reference TRBV7-2 and TRBJ2-1, reads GAGVSQSPSNKVTEKGKDVELRCDPISGHTALYWYRQSLGQGLEFLIYFQGNSAPDKSGLPSDRFSAERTGGSVSTLTIQRTQQEDSAVYLCASSWTAGGRNEQFFGPGTRLTVL.

The chain joins TRBV30 to TRBJ1-6, with D perhaps TRBD1 (6 bases). There are 14 residues in the CDR3. Germline V gene lookup returns CDR1 GTSNPN and CDR2 SVGIG (reference sequence). V lost 3 bases to trimming and J lost 10 bases, with 16 bases between them. The CDR3 here is CAWSEEGVRSPLHF. The CDR3 nucleotides read TGTGCCTGGAGCGAGGAGGGGGTGAGATCACCCCTCCACTTT.

The chain links TRBV7-9 to TRBJ2-2; D not resolved. This CDR3 is built from 11 residues. Looked up from germline, CDR1 is SEHNR and CDR2 is FQNEAQ (reference sequence). V was cut by 5 bases and J by 8 bases, with 6 bases left in between. The CDR3 spells CASSPLGELFF. CDR3 sequence (DNA): TGTGCCAGCAGCCCTCTGGGGGAGCTGTTTTTT.

This chain uses TRBV6-6 with TRBJ1-5; D gene ambiguous. Trimming removed 3 bases from V and 3 bases from J, with 12 bases in between. The CDR3 contains 15 residues. Germline values: CDR1 MNHNY, CDR2 SVGAGI (reference sequence). The CDR3 reads CASSYYMDSNQPQHF. Written as DNA, the CDR3 is TGTGCCAGCAGTTATTATATGGATTCCAATCAGCCCCAGCATTTT.

This chain links TRBV7-8 with TRBJ2-2; D gene uncertain. V was trimmed by 2 bases and J by 4 bases, leaving 14 bases between them. The CDR3 has 16 residues. Germline-derived CDR1 and CDR2 are SGHVS and FQNEAQ. CDR3 coding DNA: TGTGCCAGCAGCTTAAGGCTGGGGAAGGGCACCGGGGAGCTGTTTTTT. The encoded protein is CASSLRLGKGTGELFF.

The V and J genes are TRBV4-3 and TRBJ2-7, with 7 nucleotides matching TRBD1. With V trimmed by 1 base and J by 2 bases, 2 bases remained unmatched. The CDR3 runs 14 residues. The germline V gene has CDR1 LGHNA and CDR2 YSLEER. CDR3 in DNA: TGCGCCAGCAGCCAAGGGACAGGACCCTACGAGCAGTACTTC. This codes for CASSQGTGPYEQYF.

V gene TRBV7-2 combines with J gene TRBJ2-1, with D unresolved. Germline V gene data show CDR1 as SGHTA and CDR2 as FQGNSA. V lost 0 bases to trimming and J lost 0 bases, with 12 bases between them. The CDR3 totals 17 residues. This CDR3 is CASSLAFRLSSYNEQFF. The DNA of the CDR3 is TGTGCCAGCAGCTTAGCCTTCCGGCTTAGCTCCTACAATGAGCAGTTCTTC.

This clone was counted a single time. This sequence joins TRBV7-9 and TRBJ2-2; 9 bases are a match to TRBD1. Germline CDR1 is SEHNR and CDR2 is FQNEAQ (reference sequence). J gave up 5 bases and V 0 bases, and 13 bases lay outside the gene matches. The CDR3 is 19 residues long. CDR3 residues: CASSLATTGTGYNTGELFF. The CDR3 DNA sequence: TGTGCCAGCAGCTTAGCGACTACCGGGACAGGGTATAATACCGGGGAGCTGTTTTTT.

This rearrangement joins TRBV5-6 to TRBJ1-2; tentatively, D is TRBD1 (5 bases). Germline V gives CDR1 SGHDT, CDR2 YYEEEE. The CDR3 sequence is 15 residues long. V was cut by 0 bases and J by 5 bases, with 14 bases left in between. The CDR3 protein is CASSLEGQGLYGYTF. CDR3 bases: TGTGCCAGCAGCTTGGAGGGTCAGGGATTATATGGCTACACCTTC.